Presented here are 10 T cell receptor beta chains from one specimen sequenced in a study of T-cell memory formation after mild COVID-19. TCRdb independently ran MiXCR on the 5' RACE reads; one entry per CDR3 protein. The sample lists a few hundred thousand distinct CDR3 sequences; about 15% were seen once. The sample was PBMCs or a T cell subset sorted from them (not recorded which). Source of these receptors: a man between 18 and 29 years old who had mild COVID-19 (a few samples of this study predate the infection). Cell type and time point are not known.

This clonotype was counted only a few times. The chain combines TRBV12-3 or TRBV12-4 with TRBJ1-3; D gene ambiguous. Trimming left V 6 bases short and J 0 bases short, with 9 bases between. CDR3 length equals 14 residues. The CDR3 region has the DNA TGTGCCAGCAGAGACCGCTCCTCTGGAAACACCATATATTTT. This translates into CASRDRSSGNTIYF.

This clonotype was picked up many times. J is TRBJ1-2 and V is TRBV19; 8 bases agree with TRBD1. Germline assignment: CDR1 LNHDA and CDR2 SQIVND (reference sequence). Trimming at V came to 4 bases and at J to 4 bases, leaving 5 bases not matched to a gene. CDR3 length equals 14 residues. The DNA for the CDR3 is TGTGCCAGTAGTACCGGACAGGGCCGCTATGGCTACACCTTC. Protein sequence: CASSTGQGRYGYTF.

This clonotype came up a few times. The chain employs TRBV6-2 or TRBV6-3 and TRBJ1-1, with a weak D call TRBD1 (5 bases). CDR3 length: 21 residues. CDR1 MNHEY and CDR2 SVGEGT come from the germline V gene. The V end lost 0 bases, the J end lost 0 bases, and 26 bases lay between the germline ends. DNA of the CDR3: TGTGCCAGCAGTTACTCGAAAAGGGGCCGCCTTGATGCCCTATTGAACACTGAAGCTTTCTTT. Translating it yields CASSYSKRGRLDALLNTEAFF.

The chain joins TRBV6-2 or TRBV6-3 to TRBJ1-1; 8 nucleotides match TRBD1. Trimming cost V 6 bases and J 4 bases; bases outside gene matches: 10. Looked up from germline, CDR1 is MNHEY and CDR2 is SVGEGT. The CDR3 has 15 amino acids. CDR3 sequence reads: CASSHPGGWSTEAFF. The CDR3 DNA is TGTGCCAGCAGCCACCCAGGGGGCTGGAGCACTGAAGCTTTCTTT.

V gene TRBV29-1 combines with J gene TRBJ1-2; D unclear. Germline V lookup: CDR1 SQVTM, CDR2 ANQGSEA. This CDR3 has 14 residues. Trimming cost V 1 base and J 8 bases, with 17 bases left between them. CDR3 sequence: CSVEAFGELVGYTF. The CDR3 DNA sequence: TGCAGCGTTGAAGCTTTTGGGGAGTTGGTGGGCTACACCTTC.

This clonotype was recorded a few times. CDR3 region: CASSVTPREKLFF. The CDR3, as DNA: TGTGCCAGCAGCGTCACCCCCAGAGAAAAACTGTTTTTT. This chain connects TRBV7-9 to TRBJ1-4; unclear D gene. Germline CDR1 reads SEHNR; CDR2 reads FQNEAQ (reference sequence). CDR3 size: 13 residues. Trimming took off 5 bases at V and 8 bases at J, with 12 bases between the two ends. Based on the CDR3 plus reference TRBV7-9 and TRBJ1-4, the full variable domain is DTGVSQNPRHKITKRGQNVTFRCDPISEHNRLYWYRQTLGQGPEFLTYFQNEAQLEKSRLLSDRFSAERPKGSFSTLEIQRTEQGDSAMYLCASSVTPREKLFFGSGTQLSVL.

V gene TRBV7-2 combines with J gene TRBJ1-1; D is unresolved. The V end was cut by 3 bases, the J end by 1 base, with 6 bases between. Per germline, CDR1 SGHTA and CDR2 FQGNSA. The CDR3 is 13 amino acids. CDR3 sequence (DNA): TGTGCCAGCAGCTTCACGGAGAACACTGAAGCTTTCTTT. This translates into CASSFTENTEAFF.

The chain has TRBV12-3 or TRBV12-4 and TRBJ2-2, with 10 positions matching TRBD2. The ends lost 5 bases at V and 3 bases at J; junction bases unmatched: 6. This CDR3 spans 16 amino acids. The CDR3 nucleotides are TGTGCCAGCAGTGGTCAGCGGGGGGGCGACACCGGGGAGCTGTTTTTT. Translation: CASSGQRGGDTGELFF.

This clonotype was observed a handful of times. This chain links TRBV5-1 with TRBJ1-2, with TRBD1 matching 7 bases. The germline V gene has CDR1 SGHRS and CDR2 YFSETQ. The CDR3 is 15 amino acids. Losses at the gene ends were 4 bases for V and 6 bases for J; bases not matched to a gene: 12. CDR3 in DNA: TGCGCCAGCAGCGCGCAAACAGGGGTGGTGGATGGCTACACCTTC. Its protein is CASSAQTGVVDGYTF.

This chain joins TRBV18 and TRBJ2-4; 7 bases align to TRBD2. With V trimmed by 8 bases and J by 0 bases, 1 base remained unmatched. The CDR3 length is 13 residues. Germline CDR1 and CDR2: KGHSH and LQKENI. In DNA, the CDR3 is TGTGCCAGCGGCGGGGGAGCCAAAAACATTCAGTACTTC. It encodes CASGGGAKNIQYF.